This T cell receptor (beta chain) was sequenced in a study of neurological immune-mediated disorders. Study results and caveats: Among expanded clones, no CDR3 amino acid sequences were shared across subjects, a pattern suggesting private repertoires in all groups.

Sorted libraries were made with about 1 million CD4+ or CD8+ T cells. This clonotype was recorded many times. As yet, its antigen is unknown. The V end lost 4 bases, the J end lost 3 bases, and 17 bases lay between the germline ends. Germline V CDR1 and CDR2: SGHRS, YFSETQ. The CDR3 is made up of 15 amino acids. Synthesis of cDNA used 5'RACE (with 10-nucleotide random UMIs). TCRdb re-called the 5' RACE reads with MiXCR, one entry per CDR3 protein. This table has fewer than 40,000 distinct CDR3 sequences, approximately 5.1% appearing once. The chain combines TRBV5-1 with TRBJ2-7, with TRBD1 as a possible D gene (6 bases). Sequencing was carried out using CD4+ T cells from blood. The clonotype originates from a man between 18 and 29 years old in good health. CDR3 bases: TGCGCCAGCAGCCCGACAGGCACGCGCCTCTACGAGCAGTACTTC. It codes for CASSPTGTRLYEQYF.